Below, 23 T cell receptor beta chains from the same sample are listed, as sequenced in a study of T cells in localized non-small cell lung cancer. Some clones are missing from TCRdb's copy, which holds only in-frame ones; the method was immunoSEQ multiplex PCR. This sample carries about 18,000 clones, roughly 91% of them seen once, and the ten largest clones take approximately 4%. The sample consisted of peripheral blood, taken before any cancer treatment. These receptors all stem from a male donor at least 60 years old with stage II squamous cell lung carcinoma.

This sequence joins TRBV5-4 and TRBJ2-1; TRBD2 matches at 7 bases. CDR3 length: 16 residues. The V segment lost 5 bases and the J segment 0 bases; nucleotides outside the gene matches: 8. Germline V gene lookup returns CDR1 SGHNT and CDR2 YYREEE (reference sequence). The CDR3 nucleotides read TGTGCCAGCAGAAGGGACTACCGACTCTCCTACAATGAGCAGTTCTTC. Translation: CASRRDYRLSYNEQFF.

The V call is TRBV5-1, the J call TRBJ2-4, with 8 bases aligning to TRBD1. In germline, CDR1 is SGHRS, CDR2 YFSETQ. V trimming: 2 bases; J trimming: 0 bases; junction bases outside the gene matches: 7. The CDR3 sequence is 17 residues long. This CDR3 is CASSLSGTGLAKNIQYF. CDR3 in DNA: TGCGCCAGCAGCTTAAGTGGGACAGGATTAGCCAAAAACATTCAGTACTTC.

V is TRBV28 and J is TRBJ1-5; D possibly corresponds to TRBD1 (5 bases). The ends were cut back, 7 bases at V and 2 bases at J, with 21 bases in the middle. Germline V gene lookup returns CDR1 MDHEN and CDR2 SYDVKM. The CDR3 contains 17 residues. CDR3 in DNA: TGTGCCAGCATCACCGCCGGGGCAGGGTGGCGCAATCAGCCCCAGCATTTT. Its translation is CASITAGAGWRNQPQHF.

V and J are TRBV15 and TRBJ2-2; D may be TRBD1 (5 bases). V dropped 0 bases and J dropped 5 bases, with 7 bases sitting between them. The CDR3 covers 14 residues. Germline V CDR1 and CDR2: LNHNV, YYDKDF (reference sequence). CDR3 region: CATSRETETGELFF. As DNA, the CDR3 is TGTGCCACCAGCAGAGAGACAGAGACCGGGGAGCTGTTTTTT.

The genes are TRBV28 and TRBJ1-2; no reliable D call. Germline lookup yields CDR1 MDHEN and CDR2 SYDVKM. The V gene lost 8 bases and the J gene lost 5 bases, with 12 bases spanning the gap. The CDR3 extends over 12 amino acids. The CDR3 DNA follows: TGTGCCAGCTTCGATCCACTTTATGGCTACACCTTC. Translated, it gives CASFDPLYGYTF.

V is TRBV6-6 and J is TRBJ1-4; D ambiguous. From germline, CDR1 is MNHNY and CDR2 SVGAGI (reference sequence). Between the trimmed V and J ends, which lost 2 bases and 8 bases, there was a span of 9 bases. The CDR3 loop spans 13 amino acids. CDR3: CASSYGPGEKLFF. The DNA for the CDR3 is TGTGCCAGCAGTTACGGGCCGGGGGAAAAACTGTTTTTT.

The chain joins TRBV28 to TRBJ2-5, with TRBD2 identical over 14 bases. The V and J ends lost 2 bases and 6 bases, in that order; junction bases with no gene match: 8. The CDR3 is 17 amino acids. Germline V gene sequence: CDR1 MDHEN, CDR2 SYDVKM. CDR3 region: CASSLGLAGGVGKTQYF. In DNA, the CDR3 is TGTGCCAGCAGTTTAGGACTAGCGGGAGGCGTCGGGAAGACCCAGTACTTC.

The genes are TRBV27 and TRBJ2-7; D perhaps matches TRBD1 (6 bases). This CDR3 comprises 13 residues. Germline CDR1 is MNHEY and CDR2 is SMNVEV (reference sequence). Trimming pared 2 bases from V and 4 bases from J, leaving 9 bases between. The CDR3 DNA reads TGTGCCAGCAGTTTAGGACAGTCGTACGAGCAGTACTTC. This codes for CASSLGQSYEQYF.

In this sample, this clone turned up once. CDR3 nucleotides: TGTGCCAGCAGTTACAGGGATTCCGGGGAGCTGTTTTTT. This gives the protein CASSYRDSGELFF. The chain carries TRBV6-5 and TRBJ2-2, with D hard to call. This CDR3 has 13 amino acids. Trimming pared 2 bases from V and 6 bases from J, leaving 7 bases between. Germline V gene data show CDR1 as MNHEY and CDR2 as SVGAGI.

The chain carries TRBV2 and TRBJ1-5; D gene ambiguous. V was trimmed by 8 bases and J by 0 bases, leaving 11 bases between them. There are 14 residues in the CDR3. CDR1 and CDR2 from the germline V gene are SNHLY and FYNNEI. Here the CDR3 DNA reads TGTGCCAGCGTACAGCTTCATAGCAATCAGCCCCAGCATTTT. Its protein is CASVQLHSNQPQHF.

J is TRBJ2-7 and V is TRBV19, with 8 bases aligning to TRBD1. Per the germline V gene, CDR1 is LNHDA and CDR2 is SQIVND (reference sequence). This CDR3 has 14 residues. Losses at the gene ends were 10 bases for V and 5 bases for J; bases not matched to a gene: 13. The CDR3 DNA follows: TGTGCCACAAGCCCCCAGGGGGCCTACCACGAGCAGTACTTC. This gives the protein CATSPQGAYHEQYF.

The chain employs TRBV13 and TRBJ2-6; D unclear. In germline, CDR1 is PRHDT, CDR2 FYEKMQ (reference sequence). CDR3 length: 16 residues. Trimming cost V 0 bases and J 0 bases, with 6 bases left between them. The CDR3 is CASSLGLNSGANVLTF. Written as DNA, the CDR3 is TGTGCCAGCAGCTTAGGCCTGAACTCTGGGGCCAACGTCCTGACTTTC.

This clone was seen a handful of times. The genes are TRBV7-6 and TRBJ1-1, with D uncertain. Between the trimmed V and J ends, which lost 2 bases and 2 bases, there was a span of 6 bases. This CDR3 has 13 amino acids. Germline values: CDR1 SGHVS, CDR2 FNYEAQ. The DNA for the CDR3 is TGTGCCAGCAGCTTACGGGGAAACACTGAAGCTTTCTTT. Translation gives CASSLRGNTEAFF.

The gene calls are TRBV11-1 and TRBJ2-1, with no clear D. V was pared by 3 bases and J by 0 bases, with 15 bases between. The CDR3 runs to 17 residues. The germline CDR1 and CDR2 sequences are SGHAT and FQDESV (reference sequence). In nucleotides, the CDR3 is TGTGCCAGCAGCTTTGATGGGTTGGCACGCTCCTACAATGAGCAGTTCTTC. It specifies CASSFDGLARSYNEQFF.

This rearrangement joins TRBV7-9 to TRBJ2-3; 8 bases line up with TRBD2. Germline V lookup: CDR1 SEHNR, CDR2 FQNEAQ (reference sequence). With V trimmed by 1 base and J by 3 bases, 3 bases remained unmatched. The length of the CDR3 is 15 residues. The CDR3 is CASSLVASGTDTQYF. CDR3 coding DNA: TGTGCCAGCAGCTTAGTGGCTAGCGGGACAGATACGCAGTATTTT.

The chain recombines TRBV27 with TRBJ2-7; unclear D gene. Per germline, CDR1 MNHEY and CDR2 SMNVEV (reference sequence). The CDR3 totals 12 residues. Trimming took off 4 bases at V and 3 bases at J, with 7 bases between the two ends. The DNA for the CDR3 is TGTGCCAGCAGTTCCCCATACTACGAGCAGTACTTC. It translates to CASSSPYYEQYF.

The genes are TRBV7-9 and TRBJ2-7; 11 nucleotides match TRBD2. Germline V gene lookup returns CDR1 SEHNR and CDR2 FQNEAQ (reference sequence). This CDR3 contains 18 residues. Trimming at V came to 5 bases and at J to 5 bases, leaving 17 bases not matched to a gene. The CDR3, as DNA: TGTGCCAGCAGCCCGGGGACTAGCGGATGGGGGTTAGCCGACGAGCAGTACTTC. Residues: CASSPGTSGWGLADEQYF. The variable domain in full, with the rest retrieved from reference TRBV7-9 and TRBJ2-7, is DTGVSQNPRHKITKRGQNVTFRCDPISEHNRLYWYRQTLGQGPEFLTYFQNEAQLEKSRLLSDRFSAERPKGSFSTLEIQRTEQGDSAMYLCASSPGTSGWGLADEQYFGPGTRLTVT.

V is TRBV6-1 and J is TRBJ1-3; D gene uncertain. The CDR3 loop spans 14 amino acids. With 7 bases removed from V and 4 bases from J, the gap between germline ends came to 14 bases. Germline CDR1 MNHNS, CDR2 SASEGT. CDR3 amino acids: CASTEPSGGNTIYF. The DNA of the CDR3 is TGTGCCAGCACGGAGCCCTCTGGAGGAAACACCATATATTTT.

The rearrangement uses TRBV19 and TRBJ1-5; the D is unclear. V was cut by 7 bases and J by 3 bases, with 10 bases left in between. CDR1 is LNHDA, CDR2 SQIVND, per germline (reference sequence). The CDR3 has 13 amino acids. The CDR3 loop is CASKRKDNQPQHF. CDR3 in DNA: TGTGCCAGTAAAAGAAAGGACAATCAGCCCCAGCATTTT. The whole variable domain, remainder taken from reference TRBV19 and TRBJ1-5, is DGGITQSPKYLFRKEGQNVTLSCEQNLNHDAMYWYRQDPGQGLRLIYYSQIVNDFQKGDIAEGYSVSREKKESFPLTVTSAQKNPTAFYLCASKRKDNQPQHFGDGTRLSIL.

This chain links TRBV30 with TRBJ2-7, with a tentative D call TRBD1 (6 bases). The germline CDR1 and CDR2 sequences are GTSNPN and SVGIG (reference sequence). The CDR3 is 13 residues long. Trimming stripped 0 bases from V and 2 bases from J, with 8 bases between. The CDR3 sequence is CAWSVDSTYEQYF. The CDR3 DNA sequence: TGTGCCTGGAGTGTGGACAGTACCTACGAGCAGTACTTC. The full variable domain, in which reference TRBV30 and TRBJ2-7 provide the parts outside the CDR3, is SQTIHQWPATLVQPVGSPLSLECTVEGTSNPNLYWYRQAAGRGLQLLFYSVGIGQISSEVPQNLSASRPQDRQFILSSKKLLLSDSGFYLCAWSVDSTYEQYFGPGTRLTVT.

The sample holds a few counts of this clone. V gene TRBV10-3 combines with J gene TRBJ2-6; 11 positions match TRBD1. The CDR3 totals 16 residues. Germline CDR1 reads ENHRY; CDR2 reads SYGVKD. V gave up 10 bases and J gave up 4 bases; unmatched junction bases: 9. The CDR3 sequence: CATLGQGASGANVLTF. As DNA, the CDR3 is TGTGCCACCCTAGGACAGGGGGCTTCCGGGGCCAACGTCCTGACTTTC.

The V call is TRBV7-2, the J call TRBJ1-5, with 12 bases identical to TRBD1. V lost 5 bases, J lost 5 bases, and 4 bases stayed unmatched. The CDR3 runs to 15 residues. The germline V gene encodes CDR1 SGHTA and CDR2 FQGNSA. The CDR3 reads CASSEGQGAYQPQHF. CDR3 sequence (DNA): TGTGCCAGCAGCGAGGGACAGGGGGCCTATCAGCCCCAGCATTTT.

Turning to this clone: The germline gene is not matched at one end of the junction; a read error may be the cause. The chain links TRBV6-1 to TRBJ2-3, with D hard to call. The germline V gene has CDR1 MNHNS and CDR2 SASEGT. The CDR3 runs 10 residues. This chain's CDR3 is CASSEDTQYF. The CDR3 DNA is TGTGCCAGCAGCGAAGATACGCAGTATTTT.